This TCR beta chain was sequenced for a study of blood T cells in healthy people across ages (dated by TCRdb to about 2015). A note on the overall study: Template switching captured roughly one uniquely barcoded TCR beta cDNA molecule per two T cells in model experiments. Two additional independent replicas of 1 million unique cDNA reads from the same blood draw were analyzed for two donors (one aged 18 to 29 and one aged 80 or older). To avoid experimental bias, donors of different ages were distributed randomly across sequencing lanes. Using deep sequencing normalized with unique cDNA molecular identifiers, the study measured how TCR beta repertoire diversity changes with age. The donors were divided into four age groups: young (average approximately 17 years), middle-aged (roughly 40), aged (about 56) and long-lived (roughly 88). What the study reported, not specific to this receptor: Because profiling used bulk unsorted PBMCs, naive and antigen-experienced compartments could not be compared conclusively. The CMV infection status of donors was not known, potentially confounding age-related changes in expanded clonotypes. There was a strong correlation between observed TCR beta diversity and the percentage of naive T cells measured by flow cytometry. The long-lived group showed more naive CD4+ T cells, fewer expanded clones and increased TCR diversity than the aged group, suggesting age selection. Total diversity estimates from one million sequenced T cells were considered lower bounds and underestimates. Observed TCR beta diversity per million T cells fell roughly linearly with age, and a significant reduction was already apparent by age approximately 41.

Between the V and J ends, shortened by 5 bases and 7 bases respectively, the junction contains 12 bases. CDR1 and CDR2 were assigned from the germline V gene as SGHVS and FQNEAQ. The CDR3 starts with the cysteine, ends with the phenylalanine, and has 12 residues. The DNA shown is the 36-base CDR3, in frame from base 1. Libraries were prepared through 5' RACE. Sequencing instrument: Illumina HiSeq 2500. A second PCR of roughly 7 to 11 cycles was performed with a sample-barcoded 5' primer and a J-beta primer mix. A template-switch 5' adaptor carrying 12 random nucleotides introduced a unique molecular identifier onto each TCR beta cDNA molecule. Each sample yielded at least 3 million CDR3-containing paired-end reads. All of the RNA was converted into first-strand cDNA using the Mint cDNA synthesis kit, with a TRBC-specific oligonucleotide serving as the primer. After uracil-DNA glycosylase treatment, a first 18-cycle PCR used universal primers M1SS and BC2_uni_R on all cDNA. For the original study's pipeline: Normalization of each sample was performed by random selection of 1 million high-quality reads, each carrying a distinct molecular identifier. Instead of being binned into consensus sequences, reads with shared molecular identifiers were discarded. MiTCR, run with a Q25 quality threshold and the strictest error-elimination algorithm, handled CDR3 identification, clonotype clustering and error correction. A nonparametric unseen species model with Euler transformation was used to estimate lower-bound total TCR beta diversity. The raw public data were reprocessed by TCRdb itself: fastp quality trimming at Q25, MiXCR clonotype calling, in-frame beta chains only. Merged by CDR3 protein, the rows form single entries marked with the most common genes and DNA. It is TCRdb's table, rather than the study itself, that gives the V and J calls and clone size. Counted in this sample were approximately 800,000 distinct CDR3 sequences; nearly 60% of them appeared once. The top ten clonotypes cover about 20% of the sample.

Donors were 30 to 45 systemically healthy Caucasian individuals from Russia aged 6 to 90 years. About 10 milliliters of peripheral blood were collected from each donor into EDTA-treated Vacutainer tubes. Ficoll-Paque density-gradient centrifugation was used to isolate PBMCs, with at least 6 million obtained per sample. Total RNA, at least 5 micrograms per sample, was extracted from PBMCs with Trizol reagent. For every donor, flow cytometry on a PBMC aliquot measured the percentage of naive CD45RAhigh/CD27high T cells. Concerning this clonotype: Its binding antigen is unknown. Base qualities are not recorded, but no much larger clone differs from it by a single base.

The receptor's source is a man younger than 40 in good health. The specimen was blood. The rearrangement combines TRBV7-8 with TRBJ2-7; no D gene is confidently identified. This receptor carries the CDR3 CASSPSLREQYF. DNA sequence: TGTGCCAGCAGCCCGAGTTTGAGGGAGCAGTACTTC.